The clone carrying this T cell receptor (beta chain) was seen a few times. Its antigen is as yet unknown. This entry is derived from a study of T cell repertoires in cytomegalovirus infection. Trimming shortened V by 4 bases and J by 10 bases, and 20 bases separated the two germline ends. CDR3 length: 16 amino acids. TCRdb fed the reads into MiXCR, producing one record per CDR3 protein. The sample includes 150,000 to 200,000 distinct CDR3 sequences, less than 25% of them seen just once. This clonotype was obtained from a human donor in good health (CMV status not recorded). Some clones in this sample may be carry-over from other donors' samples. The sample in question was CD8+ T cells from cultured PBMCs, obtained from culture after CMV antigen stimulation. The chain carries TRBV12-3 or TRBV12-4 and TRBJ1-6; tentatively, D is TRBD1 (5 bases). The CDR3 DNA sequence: TGTGCCAGCAGTTCTTCATGGTCCTTAGGGGCCTCACCCCTCCACTTT. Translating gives CASSSSWSLGASPLHF.